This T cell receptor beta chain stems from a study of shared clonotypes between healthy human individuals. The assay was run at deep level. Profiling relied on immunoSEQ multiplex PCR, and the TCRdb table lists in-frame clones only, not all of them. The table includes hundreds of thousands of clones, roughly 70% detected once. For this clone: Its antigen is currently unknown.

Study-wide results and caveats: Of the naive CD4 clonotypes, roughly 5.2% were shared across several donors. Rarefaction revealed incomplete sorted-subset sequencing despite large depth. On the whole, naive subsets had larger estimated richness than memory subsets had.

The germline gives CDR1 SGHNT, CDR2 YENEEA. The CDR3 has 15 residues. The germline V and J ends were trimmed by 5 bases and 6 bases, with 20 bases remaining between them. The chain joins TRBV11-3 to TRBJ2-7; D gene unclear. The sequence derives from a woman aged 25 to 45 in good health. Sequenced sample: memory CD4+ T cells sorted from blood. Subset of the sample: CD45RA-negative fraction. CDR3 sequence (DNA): TGTGCCAGCAGCCGCTCGTCAGACCATACTATCGAGCAGTACTTC. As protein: CASSRSSDHTIEQYF.